This passage covers 10 T cell receptor beta chains from one sample sequenced in a study of blood T cell repertoires in COVID-19. Assay used: immunoSEQ multiplex PCR; TCRdb lists only in-frame clones, some missing. The table lists 150,000 to 250,000 clones, 90% to 95% of them singletons. The sequencing sample was made of peripheral blood. These receptors were obtained from a man in his thirties or forties with COVID-19, enrolled during active disease.

The chain carries TRBV5-1 and TRBJ1-6, with D perhaps matching TRBD1 (6 bases). The CDR3 totals 14 residues. Germline values: CDR1 SGHRS, CDR2 YFSETQ. The V end lost 10 bases, the J end lost 9 bases, and 20 bases lay between the germline ends. DNA for the CDR3: TGCGCCTCCAGGGAGGGGGGCGCATTTTCACCCCTCCACTTT. Residues: CASREGGAFSPLHF.

The chain links TRBV10-2 to TRBJ1-1, with D unclear. V was clipped by 2 bases and J by 1 base, with 2 bases between them. CDR3 length: 12 amino acids. The germline V gene has CDR1 WSHSY and CDR2 SAAADI. The CDR3 DNA reads as TGCGCCAGCAGTGAGCGGAACACTGAAGCTTTCTTT. Residues: CASSERNTEAFF.

V and J are TRBV20-1 and TRBJ2-1, with 10 bases matching TRBD2. J was trimmed by 3 bases and V by 3 bases; bases with no gene match: 2. Germline V gives CDR1 DFQATT, CDR2 SNEGSKA (reference sequence). The CDR3 extends over 14 amino acids. The CDR3 region has the DNA TGCAGTGCTAGTCCTAGCGGGGGCTACAATGAGCAGTTCTTC. Protein: CSASPSGGYNEQFF.

This chain uses TRBV7-3 with TRBJ1-6; D possibly corresponds to TRBD1 (6 bases). The V end lost 5 bases, the J end lost 7 bases, and 12 bases lay between the germline ends. The CDR3 contains 14 residues. The germline V gene has CDR1 SGHTA and CDR2 FQGTGA. The DNA of the CDR3 is TGTGCCAGCAGCCCGGGACATGGGAATTCACCCCTCCACTTT. Translating it yields CASSPGHGNSPLHF.

This clone was counted a few times. V and J are TRBV16 and TRBJ1-1; D unclear. CDR1 is KGHSY and CDR2 is FQNENV in the germline V gene. This CDR3 has 13 amino acids. The V and J ends lost 2 bases and 6 bases respectively, with 10 bases between them. This CDR3 is CASSQPSGSEAFF. CDR3 DNA sequence: TGTGCCAGCAGCCAACCCTCGGGGTCTGAAGCTTTCTTT.

The gene calls are TRBV27 and TRBJ2-7; no reliable D call. CDR1 and CDR2 from the germline V gene are MNHEY and SMNVEV (reference sequence). Between the trimmed V and J ends, which lost 2 bases and 2 bases, there was a span of 7 bases. The CDR3 is made up of 13 amino acids. For the CDR3, the DNA is TGTGCCAGCAGTTTAGGCAGGCCCTACGAGCAGTACTTC. Amino acid sequence: CASSLGRPYEQYF.

The chain couples TRBV5-4 to TRBJ2-1, with 8 bases lining up with TRBD1. The CDR3 runs to 17 residues. CDR1 is SGHNT, CDR2 YYREEE, per germline (reference sequence). The V and J ends lost 6 bases and 4 bases, in that order; junction bases with no gene match: 15. CDR3 DNA sequence: TGTGCCAGCATCCGATCAACCGGGACAGGAAAATACAATGAGCAGTTCTTC. This codes for CASIRSTGTGKYNEQFF.

The V and J genes are TRBV5-1 and TRBJ1-2, with a possible D match to TRBD1 (6 bases). V was pared by 2 bases and J by 1 base, with 18 bases between. This CDR3 spans 17 amino acids. Germline V gene data show CDR1 as SGHRS and CDR2 as YFSETQ. The CDR3: CASSLQGNGVGNYGYTF. Written as DNA, the CDR3 is TGCGCCAGCAGCTTACAGGGAAATGGTGTAGGTAACTATGGCTACACCTTC.

The gene calls are TRBV11-2 and TRBJ1-1, with TRBD1 matching over 9 bases. The V and J ends lost 6 bases and 1 base, in that order; junction bases with no gene match: 3. Germline CDR1 is SGHAT and CDR2 is FQNNGV. The CDR3 loop spans 14 amino acids. CDR3 DNA: TGTGCCAGCAGTTCGGGACAGGGGAACACTGAAGCTTTCTTT. Amino acids: CASSSGQGNTEAFF.

This chain links TRBV7-4 with TRBJ2-7; weak D call: TRBD1 (5 bases). The CDR3 runs to 14 residues. The germline V and J ends were trimmed by 5 bases and 4 bases, with 15 bases remaining between them. Germline loops: CDR1 SGHVT, CDR2 SQSDAQ. The CDR3 coding sequence is TGTGCCAGCAGCCTAGGGGCAGGGCTTTACGAGCAGTACTTC. It codes for CASSLGAGLYEQYF. Variable domain in full (rest from reference TRBV7-4 and TRBJ2-7): GAGVSQSPRYKVAKRGRDVALRCDSISGHVTLYWYRQTLGQGSEVLTYSQSDAQRDKSGRPSGRFSAERPERSVSTLKIQRTEQGDSAVYLCASSLGAGLYEQYFGPGTRLTVT.